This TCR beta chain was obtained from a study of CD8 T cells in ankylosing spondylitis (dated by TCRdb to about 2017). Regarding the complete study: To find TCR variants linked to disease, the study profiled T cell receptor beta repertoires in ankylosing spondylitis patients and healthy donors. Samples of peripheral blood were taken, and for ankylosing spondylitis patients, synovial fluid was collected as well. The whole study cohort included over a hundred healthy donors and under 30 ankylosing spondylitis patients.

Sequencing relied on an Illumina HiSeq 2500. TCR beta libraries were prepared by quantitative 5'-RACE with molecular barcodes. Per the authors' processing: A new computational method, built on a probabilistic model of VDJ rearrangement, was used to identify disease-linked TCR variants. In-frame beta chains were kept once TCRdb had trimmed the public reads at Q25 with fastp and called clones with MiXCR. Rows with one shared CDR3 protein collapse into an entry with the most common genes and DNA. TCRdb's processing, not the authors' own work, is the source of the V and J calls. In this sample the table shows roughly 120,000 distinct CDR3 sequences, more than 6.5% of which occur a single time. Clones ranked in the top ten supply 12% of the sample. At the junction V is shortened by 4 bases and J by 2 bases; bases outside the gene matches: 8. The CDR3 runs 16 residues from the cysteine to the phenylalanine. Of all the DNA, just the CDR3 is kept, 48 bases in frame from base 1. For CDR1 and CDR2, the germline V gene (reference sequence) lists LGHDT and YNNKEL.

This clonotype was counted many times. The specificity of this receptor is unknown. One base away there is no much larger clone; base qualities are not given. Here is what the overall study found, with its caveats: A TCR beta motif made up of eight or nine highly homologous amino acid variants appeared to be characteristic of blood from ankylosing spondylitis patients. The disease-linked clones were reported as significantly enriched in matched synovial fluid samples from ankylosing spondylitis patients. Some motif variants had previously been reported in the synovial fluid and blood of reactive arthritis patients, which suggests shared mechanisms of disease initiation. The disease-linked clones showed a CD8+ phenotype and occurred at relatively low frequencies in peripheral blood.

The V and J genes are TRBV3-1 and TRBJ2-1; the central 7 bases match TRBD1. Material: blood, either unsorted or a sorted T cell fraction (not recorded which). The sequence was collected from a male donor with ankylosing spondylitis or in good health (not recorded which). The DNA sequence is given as TGTGCCAGCAGCCTCTCCCGGGACAGCCCCTACAATGAGCAGTTCTTC. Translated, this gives CASSLSRDSPYNEQFF.